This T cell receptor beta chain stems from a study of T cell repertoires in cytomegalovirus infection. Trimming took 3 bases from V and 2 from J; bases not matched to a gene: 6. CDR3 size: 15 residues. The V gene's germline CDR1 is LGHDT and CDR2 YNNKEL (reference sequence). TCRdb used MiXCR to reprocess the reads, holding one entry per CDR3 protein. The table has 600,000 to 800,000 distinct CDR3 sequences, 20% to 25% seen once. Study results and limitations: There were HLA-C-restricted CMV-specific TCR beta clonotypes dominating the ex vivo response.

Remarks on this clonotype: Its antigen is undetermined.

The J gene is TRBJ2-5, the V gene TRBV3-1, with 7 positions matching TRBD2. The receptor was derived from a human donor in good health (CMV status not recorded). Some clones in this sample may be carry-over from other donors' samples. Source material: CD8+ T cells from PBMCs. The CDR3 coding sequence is TGTGCCAGCAGCCACTTACTAGCGCCACAAGAGACCCAGTACTTC. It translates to CASSHLLAPQETQYF.